These T cell receptor beta chains were read from a single sample in a study of blood T cell repertoires in COVID-19. The table came from immunoSEQ multiplex PCR; TCRdb's copy has only in-frame clones and leaves some out. The data show 85,000 to 130,000 clones, around 90% seen once. Specimen: peripheral blood. The receptors derive from a man aged 65-85 years with acute or convalescent COVID-19. Both conserved end residues are part of each CDR3. D genes are given only for firm matches. Expanded clones are given a class, and other clones once, few, many or no size at all.

CDR3aa	CDR3nt	abundance	d_gene	v_gene	j_gene
CASSLAGPGGNIQYF	TGTGCCAGCAGCTTAGCCGGTCCCGGAGGGAACATTCAGTACTTC	NA	NA	TRBV11-3	TRBJ2-4
CASRLGTLNTEAFF	TGCGCCAGCAGGTTAGGGACACTAAACACTGAAGCTTTCTTT	NA	NA	TRBV5-1	TRBJ1-1
CASSYRQVSSYEQYF	TGTGCCAGCAGTTACAGACAGGTTAGCTCCTACGAGCAGTACTTC	NA	NA	TRBV6-5	TRBJ2-7
CASSEWSDEAFF	TGTGCCAGCAGTGAATGGTCAGATGAAGCTTTCTTT	NA	NA	TRBV2	TRBJ1-1
CASTGTLGNEQFF	TGTGCCAGCACCGGGACTTTGGGGAATGAGCAGTTCTTC	NA	NA	TRBV2	TRBJ2-1
CASSVEGTRTDTQYF	TGTGCCAGCAGCGTAGAAGGGACTCGCACAGATACGCAGTATTTT	NA	NA	TRBV9	TRBJ2-3
CASSLRLAGGPSDTQYF	TGTGCCAGCAGCTTGAGACTAGCGGGGGGGCCTTCTGATACGCAGTATTTT	NA	TRBD2	TRBV5-4	TRBJ2-3
CASRTVELNEQFF	TGTGCCAGTCGGACAGTTGAACTCAATGAGCAGTTCTTC	NA	NA	TRBV25-1	TRBJ2-1
CASSGRVGKGNTEAFF	TGTGCCAGCAGCGGGAGGGTCGGGAAAGGGAACACTGAAGCTTTCTTT	NA	NA	TRBV25-1	TRBJ1-1
CASKASGRTNEQFF	TGTGCCAGCAAGGCTAGCGGGAGGACCAATGAGCAGTTCTTC	few	TRBD2	TRBV2	TRBJ2-1
CASSGGREGTYNEQFF	TGTGCCAGCAGCGGCGGGAGGGAAGGAACCTACAATGAGCAGTTCTTC	NA	TRBD2	TRBV9	TRBJ2-1
CASSVSLSGNTIYF	TGTGCCAGCAGCGTGTCCCTCTCTGGAAACACCATATATTTT	NA	NA	TRBV9	TRBJ1-3
CASSSGRGYTF	TGTGCCAGCAGTTCAGGGCGCGGCTACACCTTC	NA	NA	TRBV28	TRBJ1-2
CASSLLTAYTGELFF	TGTGCCAGTAGCCTCTTAACAGCCTACACCGGGGAGCTGTTTTTT	NA	NA	TRBV19	TRBJ2-2
CASREAGRAFF	TGTGCCAGCAGGGAGGCGGGTAGAGCTTTCTTT	NA	NA	TRBV6-5	TRBJ1-1
CASSLGLVTDTQYF	TGTGCCAGCAGCCTGGGACTAGTCACAGATACGCAGTATTTT	NA	TRBD2	TRBV11-2	TRBJ2-3
CASSLGSGYGYTF	TGTGCCAGCAGCTTAGGGTCAGGCTATGGCTACACCTTC	NA	NA	TRBV7-9	TRBJ1-2
CATSRDRGANVLTF	TGTGCCACCAGCAGAGATCGGGGGGCCAACGTCCTGACTTTC	NA	NA	TRBV15	TRBJ2-6
CASSPFSGRDEKLFF	TGTGCCAGCTCACCCTTCTCCGGGAGGGATGAAAAACTGTTTTTT	NA	NA	TRBV18	TRBJ1-4
CASTQKRGTGNTIYF	TGTGCCAGCACTCAAAAGCGGGGAACTGGAAACACCATATATTTT	NA	NA	TRBV25-1	TRBJ1-3
CATSDLSEWETQYF	TGTGCCACCAGTGATTTATCGGAGTGGGAGACCCAGTACTTC	NA	NA	TRBV24-1	TRBJ2-5
CASAGTSGSGTDTQYF	TGTGCCAGTGCCGGGACTAGCGGGAGTGGGACAGATACGCAGTATTTT	NA	TRBD2	TRBV28	TRBJ2-3
CASSLRAFEQYF	TGTGCCAGCAGTTTGAGGGCTTTCGAGCAGTACTTC	NA	NA	TRBV12-3/TRBV12-4	TRBJ2-7